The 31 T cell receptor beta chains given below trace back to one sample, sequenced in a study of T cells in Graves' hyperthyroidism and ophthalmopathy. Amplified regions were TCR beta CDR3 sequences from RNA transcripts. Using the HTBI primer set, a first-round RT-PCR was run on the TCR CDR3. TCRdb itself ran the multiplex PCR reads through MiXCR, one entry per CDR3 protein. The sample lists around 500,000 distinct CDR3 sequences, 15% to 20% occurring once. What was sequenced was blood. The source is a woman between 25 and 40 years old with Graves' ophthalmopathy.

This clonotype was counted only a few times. The CDR3 sequence is CASKGGGDGYTF. The CDR3 DNA reads as TGTGCCAGCAAGGGCGGTGGGGATGGCTACACCTTC. V and J are TRBV9 and TRBJ1-2; D remains unclear. The CDR3 is 12 residues long. The germline V gene encodes CDR1 SGDLS and CDR2 YYNGEE. Trimming cost V 6 bases and J 6 bases, with 12 bases left between them. The whole variable domain, filled in from reference TRBV9 and TRBJ1-2, reads DSGVTQTPKHLITATGQRVTLRCSPRSGDLSVYWYQQSLDQGLQFLIQYYNGEERAKGNILERFSAQQFPDLHSELNLSSLELGDSALYFCASKGGGDGYTFGSGTRLTVV.

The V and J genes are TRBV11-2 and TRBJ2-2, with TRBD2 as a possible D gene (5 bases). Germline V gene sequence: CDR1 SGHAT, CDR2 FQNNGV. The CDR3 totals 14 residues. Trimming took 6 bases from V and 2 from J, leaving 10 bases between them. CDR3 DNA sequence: TGTGCCAGCAGGGTAGGGAGAAACACCGGGGAGCTGTTTTTT. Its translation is CASRVGRNTGELFF.

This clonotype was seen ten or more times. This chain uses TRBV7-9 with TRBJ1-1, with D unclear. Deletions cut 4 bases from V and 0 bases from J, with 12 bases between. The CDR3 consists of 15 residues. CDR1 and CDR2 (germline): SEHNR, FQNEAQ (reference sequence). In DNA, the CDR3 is TGTGCCAGCAGCTATGGAACGGGCGTGAACACTGAAGCTTTCTTT. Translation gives CASSYGTGVNTEAFF.

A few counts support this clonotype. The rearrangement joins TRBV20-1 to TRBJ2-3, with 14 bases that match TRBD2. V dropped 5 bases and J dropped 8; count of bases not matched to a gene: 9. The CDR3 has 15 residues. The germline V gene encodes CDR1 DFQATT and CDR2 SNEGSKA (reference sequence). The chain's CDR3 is CSASGLAGGSATQYF. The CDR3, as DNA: TGCAGTGCTTCCGGACTAGCGGGAGGTTCAGCTACGCAGTATTTT.

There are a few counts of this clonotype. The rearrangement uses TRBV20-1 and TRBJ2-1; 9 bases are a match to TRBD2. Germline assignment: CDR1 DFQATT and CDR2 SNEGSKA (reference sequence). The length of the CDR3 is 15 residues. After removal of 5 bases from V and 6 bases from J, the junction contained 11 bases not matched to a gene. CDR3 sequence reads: CSAPSSGKGRNEQFF. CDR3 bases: TGCAGTGCTCCTTCTAGCGGGAAGGGCCGCAATGAGCAGTTCTTC.

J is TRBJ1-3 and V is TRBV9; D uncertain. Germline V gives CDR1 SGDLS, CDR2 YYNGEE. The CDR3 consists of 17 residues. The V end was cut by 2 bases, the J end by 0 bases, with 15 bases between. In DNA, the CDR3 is TGTGCCAGCAGCGTTTATCGGGTACCTAACTCTGGAAACACCATATATTTT. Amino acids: CASSVYRVPNSGNTIYF. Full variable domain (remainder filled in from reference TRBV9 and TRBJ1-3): DSGVTQTPKHLITATGQRVTLRCSPRSGDLSVYWYQQSLDQGLQFLIQYYNGEERAKGNILERFSAQQFPDLHSELNLSSLELGDSALYFCASSVYRVPNSGNTIYFGEGSWLTVV.

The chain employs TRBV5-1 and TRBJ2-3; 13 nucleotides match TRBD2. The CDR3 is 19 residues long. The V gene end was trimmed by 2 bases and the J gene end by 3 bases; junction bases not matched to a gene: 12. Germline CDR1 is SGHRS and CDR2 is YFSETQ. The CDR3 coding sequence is TGCGCCAGCAGCTTTGAGTCCGGACTAGCGGGAGTTGGAACAGATACGCAGTATTTT. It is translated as CASSFESGLAGVGTDTQYF.

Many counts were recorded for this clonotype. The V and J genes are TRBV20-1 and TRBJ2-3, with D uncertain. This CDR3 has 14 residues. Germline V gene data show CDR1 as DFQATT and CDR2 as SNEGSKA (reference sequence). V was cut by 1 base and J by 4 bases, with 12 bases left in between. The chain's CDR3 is CSARGNSRSDTQYF. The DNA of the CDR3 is TGCAGTGCTAGAGGCAATTCTAGGTCAGATACGCAGTATTTT.

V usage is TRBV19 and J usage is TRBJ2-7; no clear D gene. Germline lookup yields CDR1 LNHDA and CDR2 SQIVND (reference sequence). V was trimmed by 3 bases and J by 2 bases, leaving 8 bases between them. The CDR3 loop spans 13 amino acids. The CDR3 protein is CASSMGKAYEQYF. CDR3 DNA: TGTGCCAGTAGTATGGGCAAGGCCTACGAGCAGTACTTC.

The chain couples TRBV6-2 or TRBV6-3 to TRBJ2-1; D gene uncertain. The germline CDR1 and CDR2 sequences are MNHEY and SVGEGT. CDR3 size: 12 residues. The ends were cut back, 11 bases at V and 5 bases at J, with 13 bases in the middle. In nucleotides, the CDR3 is TGTGCCGGATTGGGCCTCAACAATGAGCAGTTCTTC. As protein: CAGLGLNNEQFF.

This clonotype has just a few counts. CDR3 DNA: TGTGCCAGCAGTGTGACGGCTAACTATGGCTACACCTTC. Its protein is CASSVTANYGYTF. The chain is built from TRBV6-1 and TRBJ1-2; no clear D gene. The CDR3 has 13 residues. Germline CDR1 and CDR2: MNHNS and SASEGT. V lost 4 bases to trimming and J lost 0 bases, with 6 bases between them.

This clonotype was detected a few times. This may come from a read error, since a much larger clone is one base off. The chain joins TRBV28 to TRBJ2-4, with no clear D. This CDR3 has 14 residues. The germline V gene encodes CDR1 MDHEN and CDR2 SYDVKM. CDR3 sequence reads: CAGSLDGAKNIQYF. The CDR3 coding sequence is TGTGCCGGCAGTTTAGACGGAGCCAAAAACATTCAGTACTTC. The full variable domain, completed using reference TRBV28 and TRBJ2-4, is DVKVTQSSRYLVKRTGEKVFLECVQDMDHENMFWYRQDPGLGLRLIYFSYDVKMKEKGDIPEGYSVSREKKERFSLILESASTNQTSMYLCAGSLDGAKNIQYFGAGTRLSVL.

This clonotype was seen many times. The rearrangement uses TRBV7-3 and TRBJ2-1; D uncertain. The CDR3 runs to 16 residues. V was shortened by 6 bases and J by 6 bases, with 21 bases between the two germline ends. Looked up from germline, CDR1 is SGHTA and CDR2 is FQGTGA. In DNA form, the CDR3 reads TGTGCCAGCAGTCGGGTCTCGGTCTCCGATCGCAATGAGCAGTTCTTC. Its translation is CASSRVSVSDRNEQFF.

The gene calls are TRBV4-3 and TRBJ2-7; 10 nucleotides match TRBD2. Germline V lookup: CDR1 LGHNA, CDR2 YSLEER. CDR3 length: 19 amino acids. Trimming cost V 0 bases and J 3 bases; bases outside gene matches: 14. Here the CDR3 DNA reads TGCGCCAGCAGCCAAGAACCCGGGCTAGCGGGAGTGGGGAGCTACGAGCAGTACTTC. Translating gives CASSQEPGLAGVGSYEQYF.

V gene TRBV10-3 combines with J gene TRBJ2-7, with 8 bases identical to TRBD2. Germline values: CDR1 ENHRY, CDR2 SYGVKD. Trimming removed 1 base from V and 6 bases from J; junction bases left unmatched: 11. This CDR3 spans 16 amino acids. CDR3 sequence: CAISELAGISHREQYF. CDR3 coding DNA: TGTGCCATCAGTGAGTTAGCGGGAATCTCCCATCGCGAGCAGTACTTC.

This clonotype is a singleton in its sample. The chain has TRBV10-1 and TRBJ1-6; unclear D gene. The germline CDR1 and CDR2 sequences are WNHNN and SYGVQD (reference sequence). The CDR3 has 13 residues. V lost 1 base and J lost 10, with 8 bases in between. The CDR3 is CASSEWTRSPLHF. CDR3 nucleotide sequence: TGCGCCAGCAGTGAGTGGACGAGGTCACCCCTCCACTTT.

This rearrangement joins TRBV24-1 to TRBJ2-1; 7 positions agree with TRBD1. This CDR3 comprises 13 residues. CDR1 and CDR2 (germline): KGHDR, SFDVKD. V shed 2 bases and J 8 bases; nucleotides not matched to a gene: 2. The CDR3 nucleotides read TGTGCCACCAGTGATTACAGGGGCGATGAGCAGTTCTTC. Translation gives CATSDYRGDEQFF.

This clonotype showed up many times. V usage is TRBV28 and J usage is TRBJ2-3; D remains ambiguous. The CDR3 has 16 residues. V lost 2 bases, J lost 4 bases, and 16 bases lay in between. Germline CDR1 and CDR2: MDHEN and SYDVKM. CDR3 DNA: TGTGCCAGCAGTTTAAGTAGTGAAGGGTATCCAGATACGCAGTATTTT. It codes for CASSLSSEGYPDTQYF.

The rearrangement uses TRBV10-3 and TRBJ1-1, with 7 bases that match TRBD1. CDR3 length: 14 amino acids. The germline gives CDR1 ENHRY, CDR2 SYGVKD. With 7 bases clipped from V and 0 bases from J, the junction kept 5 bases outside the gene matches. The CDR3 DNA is TGTGCCATCAAACGGACAGGCTTGAACACTGAAGCTTTCTTT. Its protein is CAIKRTGLNTEAFF.

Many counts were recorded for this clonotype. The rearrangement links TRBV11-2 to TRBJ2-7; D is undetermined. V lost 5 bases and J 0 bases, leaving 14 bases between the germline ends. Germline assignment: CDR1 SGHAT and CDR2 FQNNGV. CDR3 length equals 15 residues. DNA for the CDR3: TGTGCCAGCAGCCCACACCTGAATCCCTCCTACGAGCAGTACTTC. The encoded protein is CASSPHLNPSYEQYF.

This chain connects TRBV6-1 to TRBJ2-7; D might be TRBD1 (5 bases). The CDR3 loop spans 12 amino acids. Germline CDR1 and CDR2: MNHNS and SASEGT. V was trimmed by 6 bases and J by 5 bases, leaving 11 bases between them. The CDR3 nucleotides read TGTGCCAGCAGCCCCGGACATCACGAGCAGTACTTC. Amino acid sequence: CASSPGHHEQYF.

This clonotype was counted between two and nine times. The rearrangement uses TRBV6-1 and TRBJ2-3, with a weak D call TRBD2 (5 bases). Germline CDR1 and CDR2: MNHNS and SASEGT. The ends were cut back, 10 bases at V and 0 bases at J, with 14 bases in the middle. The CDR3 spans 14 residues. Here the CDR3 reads CATRLTTSTDTQYF. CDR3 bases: TGTGCCACCAGACTAACAACTAGCACAGATACGCAGTATTTT.

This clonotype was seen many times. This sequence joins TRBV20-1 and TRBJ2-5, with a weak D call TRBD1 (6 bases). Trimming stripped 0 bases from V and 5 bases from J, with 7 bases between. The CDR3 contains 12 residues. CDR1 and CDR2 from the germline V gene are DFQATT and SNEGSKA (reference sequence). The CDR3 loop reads CSARERGETQYF. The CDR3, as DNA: TGCAGTGCTAGAGAGAGGGGGGAGACCCAGTACTTC.

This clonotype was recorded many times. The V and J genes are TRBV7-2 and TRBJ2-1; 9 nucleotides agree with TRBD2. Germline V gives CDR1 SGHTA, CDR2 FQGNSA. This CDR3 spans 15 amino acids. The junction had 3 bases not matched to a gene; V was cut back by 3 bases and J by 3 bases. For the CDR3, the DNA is TGTGCCAGCAGCTTTAGCGGGAGCGGCTACAATGAGCAGTTCTTC. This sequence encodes CASSFSGSGYNEQFF.

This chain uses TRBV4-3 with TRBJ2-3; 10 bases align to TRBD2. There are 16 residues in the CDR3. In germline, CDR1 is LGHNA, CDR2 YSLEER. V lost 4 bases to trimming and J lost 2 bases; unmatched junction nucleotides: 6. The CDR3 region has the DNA TGCGCCAGCAGCCCTGGACTAGCGGACGCCACAGATACGCAGTATTTT. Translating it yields CASSPGLADATDTQYF.

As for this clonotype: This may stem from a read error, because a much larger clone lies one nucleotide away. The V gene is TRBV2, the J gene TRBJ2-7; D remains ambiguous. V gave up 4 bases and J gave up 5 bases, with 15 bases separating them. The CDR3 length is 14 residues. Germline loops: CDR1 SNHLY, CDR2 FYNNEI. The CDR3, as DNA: TGTGCCAGCAGTGCCATCTTTAGCCCGCACGAGCAGTACTTC. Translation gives CASSAIFSPHEQYF.

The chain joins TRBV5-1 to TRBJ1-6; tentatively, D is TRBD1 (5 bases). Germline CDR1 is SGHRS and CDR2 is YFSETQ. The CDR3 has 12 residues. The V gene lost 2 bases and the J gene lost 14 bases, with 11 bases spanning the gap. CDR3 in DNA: TGCGCCAGCAGCTTAGCAGGGTTCACCCTCCACTTT. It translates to CASSLAGFTLHF.

CDR3 DNA: TGTGCCAGCAGCCCCACAGGGGCACTCTCCTACGAGCAGTACTTC. Protein product: CASSPTGALSYEQYF. This chain links TRBV7-9 with TRBJ2-7; 7 nucleotides match TRBD1. With V trimmed by 5 bases and J by 0 bases, 7 bases remained unmatched. The CDR3 runs to 15 residues. Looked up from germline, CDR1 is SEHNR and CDR2 is FQNEAQ (reference sequence).

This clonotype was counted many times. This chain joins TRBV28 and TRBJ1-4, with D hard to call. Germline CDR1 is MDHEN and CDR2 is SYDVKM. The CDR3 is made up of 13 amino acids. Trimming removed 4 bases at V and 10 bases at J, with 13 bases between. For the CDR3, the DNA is TGTGCCAGCAGTTCCCCGTTTGCCGGAAAACTGTTTTTT. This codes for CASSSPFAGKLFF.

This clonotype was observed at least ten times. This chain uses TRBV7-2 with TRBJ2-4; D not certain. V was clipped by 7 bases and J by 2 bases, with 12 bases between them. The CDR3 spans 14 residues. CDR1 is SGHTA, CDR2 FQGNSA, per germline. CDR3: CASKAGYTKNIQYF. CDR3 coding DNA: TGTGCCAGCAAAGCCGGGTACACCAAAAACATTCAGTACTTC. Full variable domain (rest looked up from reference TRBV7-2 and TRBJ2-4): GAGVSQSPSNKVTEKGKDVELRCDPISGHTALYWYRQSLGQGLEFLIYFQGNSAPDKSGLPSDRFSAERTGGSVSTLTIQRTQQEDSAVYLCASKAGYTKNIQYFGAGTRLSVL.

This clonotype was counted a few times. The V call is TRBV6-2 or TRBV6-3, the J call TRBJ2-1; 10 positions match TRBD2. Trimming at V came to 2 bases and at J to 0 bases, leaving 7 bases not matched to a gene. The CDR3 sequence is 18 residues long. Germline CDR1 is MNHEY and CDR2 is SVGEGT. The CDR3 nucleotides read TGTGCCAGCAGTTACACCCCTAGCGGGAGACCCTCCTACAATGAGCAGTTCTTC. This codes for CASSYTPSGRPSYNEQFF.